Reported below is one T cell receptor beta chain. Peripheral blood CD8+ and CD4+ T cells were profiled by TCR beta sequencing. Germline V gene lookup returns CDR1 MNHNS and CDR2 SASEGT. V was clipped by 11 bases and J by 2 bases, with 9 bases between them. CDR3 length: 11 residues. This specimen belongs to a study of CD8 T cells in Susac syndrome. On the study more broadly: Patients with Susac syndrome were therapy-naive, on corticosteroids, or on intravenous immunoglobulin alone at blood draw.

An amount of RNA that ranged from 0.5 to 1 ug was reverse transcribed with random hexamers. TCRdb re-analysed the immunoSEQ multiplex PCR reads in MiXCR, keeping a single row per CDR3 protein. Among around 180,000 distinct CDR3 sequences listed, roughly 94% were seen once. The receptor was derived from a human donor with Susac syndrome. Material for sequencing was CD4+ T cells from PBMCs. The rearrangement uses TRBV6-1 and TRBJ1-2; D remains unclear. As DNA, the CDR3 is TGTGCCCTCAGGCAAAACTATGGCTACACCTTC. It specifies CALRQNYGYTF.